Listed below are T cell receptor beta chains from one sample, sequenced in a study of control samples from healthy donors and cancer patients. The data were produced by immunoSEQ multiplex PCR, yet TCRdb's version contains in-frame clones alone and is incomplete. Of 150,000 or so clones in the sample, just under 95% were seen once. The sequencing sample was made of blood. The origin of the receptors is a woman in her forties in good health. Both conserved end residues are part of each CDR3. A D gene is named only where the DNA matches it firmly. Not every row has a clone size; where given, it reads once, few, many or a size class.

CDR3 protein: CASKQGLRNTEAFF; CDR3 DNA: TGTGCCAGTAAGCAGGGTCTAAGGAACACTGAAGCTTTCTTT; J gene: TRBJ1-1; clone size: -; D gene: -; V gene: TRBV19
CDR3 protein: CASSQSAPYGYTF; CDR3 DNA: TGTGCCAGCAGCCAATCAGCGCCCTATGGCTACACCTTC; J gene: TRBJ1-2; clone size: -; D gene: -; V gene: TRBV3-1/TRBV3-2
CDR3 protein: CSASGQEGGNTEAFF; CDR3 DNA: TGCAGTGCTAGTGGGCAGGAAGGTGGGAACACTGAAGCTTTCTTT; J gene: TRBJ1-1; clone size: once; D gene: -; V gene: TRBV20-1
CDR3 protein: CASSPNSGANVLTF; CDR3 DNA: TGCGCCAGCAGTCCTAACTCTGGGGCCAACGTCCTGACTTTC; J gene: TRBJ2-6; clone size: -; D gene: -; V gene: TRBV5-1
CDR3 protein: CASSFPGQNYEQYF; CDR3 DNA: TGTGCCAGCAGCTTTCCGGGACAGAATTACGAGCAGTACTTC; J gene: TRBJ2-7; clone size: -; D gene: TRBD1; V gene: TRBV7-2
CDR3 protein: CASSYSEGDAFF; CDR3 DNA: TGTGCCAGCAGTTACTCGGAGGGAGACGCTTTCTTT; J gene: TRBJ1-1; clone size: -; D gene: -; V gene: TRBV6-2/TRBV6-3
CDR3 protein: CASSRGAETQYF; CDR3 DNA: TGTGCCAGCAGTCGAGGGGCGGAGACCCAGTACTTC; J gene: TRBJ2-5; clone size: -; D gene: -; V gene: TRBV6-5
CDR3 protein: CASSWVETGWSGELFF; CDR3 DNA: TGTGCCAGCAGCTGGGTGGAGACAGGGTGGTCCGGGGAGCTGTTTTTT; J gene: TRBJ2-2; clone size: once; D gene: TRBD1; V gene: TRBV9
CDR3 protein: CAISDFQRRSNVQYF; CDR3 DNA: TGTGCCATCAGTGACTTCCAGAGGCGCTCTAATGTGCAGTACTTC; J gene: TRBJ2-7; clone size: -; D gene: -; V gene: TRBV10-3
CDR3 protein: CASSAGLIRDRDAYEQFF; CDR3 DNA: TGTGCCAGCAGCGCCGGTTTGATCCGGGACAGGGACGCGTATGAGCAGTTCTTC; J gene: TRBJ2-1; clone size: -; D gene: TRBD1; V gene: TRBV9
CDR3 protein: CASSATRSTDTQYF; CDR3 DNA: TGTGCCAGCAGTGCGACCCGTAGCACAGATACGCAGTATTTT; J gene: TRBJ2-3; clone size: -; D gene: -; V gene: TRBV2
CDR3 protein: CASGPLGGPVITEAFF; CDR3 DNA: TGTGCTAGTGGCCCCCTCGGGGGGCCCGTGATCACTGAAGCTTTCTTT; J gene: TRBJ1-1; clone size: -; D gene: -; V gene: TRBV12-5
CDR3 protein: CASSVLGQSSGNTIYF; CDR3 DNA: TGTGCCAGCAGCGTACTGGGGCAGAGCTCTGGAAACACCATATATTTT; J gene: TRBJ1-3; clone size: once; D gene: -; V gene: TRBV9
CDR3 protein: CASSPGQEVNTEAFF; CDR3 DNA: TGTGCCAGCAGCCCTGGACAGGAGGTGAACACTGAAGCTTTCTTT; J gene: TRBJ1-1; clone size: -; D gene: TRBD1; V gene: TRBV28
CDR3 protein: CASSERDNSYEQYF; CDR3 DNA: TGTGCCAGCAGTGAAAGGGACAACTCCTACGAGCAGTACTTC; J gene: TRBJ2-7; clone size: -; D gene: -; V gene: TRBV2
CDR3 protein: CASSYQETQYF; CDR3 DNA: TGTGCCAGCAGCTACCAAGAGACCCAGTACTTC; J gene: TRBJ2-5; clone size: -; D gene: -; V gene: TRBV13
CDR3 protein: CASSVGQVSNQPQHF; CDR3 DNA: TGTGCCAGCAGCGTGGGACAGGTTAGCAATCAGCCCCAGCATTTT; J gene: TRBJ1-5; clone size: -; D gene: TRBD1; V gene: TRBV7-2
CDR3 protein: CASSSGTFYNEQFF; CDR3 DNA: TGTGCCAGCAGCTCGGGAACCTTCTACAATGAGCAGTTCTTC; J gene: TRBJ2-1; clone size: -; D gene: -; V gene: TRBV5-4
CDR3 protein: CASSLWGQAAQYF; CDR3 DNA: TGTGCCAGCAGCTTGTGGGGACAGGCGGCCCAGTACTTC; J gene: TRBJ2-7; clone size: -; D gene: TRBD1; V gene: TRBV5-5
CDR3 protein: CASSRHQRHSGANVLTF; CDR3 DNA: TGTGCCAGTAGTCGGCATCAGCGCCACTCTGGGGCCAACGTCCTGACTTTC; J gene: TRBJ2-6; clone size: -; D gene: -; V gene: TRBV19